Presented here are 30 T cell receptor beta chains from one specimen sequenced in a study of molecular identifiers for immune sequencing clone quantification. Via MiXCR, TCRdb re-called the PCR reads, giving one row per CDR3 protein. Of under 650,000 distinct CDR3 sequences listed, just under 20% are singletons. Specimen: naive CD8+ T cells from blood, with Jurkat cell RNA spiked in. The subset denotes: FACS-sorted CD8+CD4-CCR7+CD45RA+ naive T cells. The origin of the receptors is a human donor in good health. Some libraries in this study had Jurkat cell RNA spiked in.

This clonotype was counted at least ten times. This chain links TRBV7-9 with TRBJ2-7, with 9 bases aligning to TRBD1. Per germline, CDR1 SEHNR and CDR2 FQNEAQ (reference sequence). V dropped 5 bases and J dropped 4; count of bases not matched to a gene: 9. This CDR3 has 15 residues. The CDR3 sequence: CASSLGVQGAYEQYF. The CDR3 bases are TGTGCCAGCAGCCTGGGGGTACAGGGGGCGTACGAGCAGTACTTC.

This clonotype was observed once. This may come from a read error, since a much larger clone is one base off. V gene TRBV7-9 combines with J gene TRBJ2-6, with D possibly TRBD1 on 5 matching bases. V lost 2 bases, J lost 6 bases, and 11 bases lay in between. Germline V CDR1 and CDR2: SEHNR, FQNEAQ (reference sequence). This CDR3 contains 15 residues. Written as DNA, the CDR3 is TGTGCCAGCAGCTTATCAGGGATTGAGGCCAACGTCCTGACTTTC. Its translation: CASSLSGIEANVLTF.

This clonotype was seen a few times. This chain connects TRBV27 to TRBJ2-1; no clear D gene. The CDR3 runs 15 residues. Trimming took off 4 bases at V and 1 base at J, with 11 bases between the two ends. Germline CDR1 reads MNHEY; CDR2 reads SMNVEV (reference sequence). CDR3 residues: CASSSVGPSYNEQFF. CDR3 DNA: TGTGCCAGCAGTTCCGTTGGGCCTTCCTACAATGAGCAGTTCTTC.

This clonotype was counted ten times or more. This rearrangement joins TRBV7-9 to TRBJ1-1; 11 bases line up with TRBD1. The CDR3 length is 15 residues. The V and J ends lost 5 bases and 6 bases, in that order; junction bases with no gene match: 8. Germline V CDR1 and CDR2: SEHNR, FQNEAQ (reference sequence). The CDR3, as DNA: TGTGCCAGCAGCCCTCGGGACAGGGGGAGGTCTGAAGCTTTCTTT. Its translation: CASSPRDRGRSEAFF.

This clonotype came up many times. The chain employs TRBV4-3 and TRBJ2-3; 13 bases map to TRBD2. Germline CDR1 reads LGHNA; CDR2 reads YSLEER. The CDR3 covers 17 residues. J lost 6 bases, V lost 0 bases, and 6 bases had no gene match. The CDR3 protein is CASSQDVGTSGMDTQYF. Here the CDR3 DNA reads TGCGCCAGCAGCCAAGATGTCGGGACTAGCGGGATGGATACGCAGTATTTT.

This clonotype was observed at least ten times. V and J are TRBV12-3 or TRBV12-4 and TRBJ2-5, with TRBD2 identical over 9 bases. V shed 2 bases and J 2 bases; nucleotides not matched to a gene: 3. The CDR3 contains 15 residues. The CDR3 DNA sequence: TGTGCCAGCAGTTTAAGGCGGGAGGGGCAAGAGACCCAGTACTTC. This codes for CASSLRREGQETQYF.

The sample holds one count of this clonotype. A much larger clone differs from this one at a single base, so this may be a read error. The genes are TRBV5-6 and TRBJ2-7; D uncertain. Germline lookup yields CDR1 SGHDT and CDR2 YYEEEE. The length of the CDR3 is 13 residues. The CDR3 protein is CASSLAWSYERYF. The CDR3 DNA follows: TGTGCCAGCAGCTTGGCGTGGAGCTACGAGCGGTACTTC.

This clonotype was counted between two and nine times. This clone may be a read error of a much larger clone one base away. Lacking the conserved final phenylalanine or tryptophan, this CDR3 likely reflects a read error. CDR3 sequence: CASSQDMSTANTGELFL. Written as DNA, the CDR3 is TGCGCCAGCAGCCAAGATATGTCGACTGCGAACACCGGGGAGCTGTTTCTT. The V and J genes are TRBV4-3 and TRBJ2-2; the D is unclear. CDR1 and CDR2 (germline): LGHNA, YSLEER. The CDR3 is 17 residues long. V shed 0 bases and J shed 0 bases, with 11 bases lying between them.

About this clonotype: A much larger clone sits a single nucleotide away, making a read error possible. This chain connects TRBV19 to TRBJ2-3; TRBD2 matches at 9 bases. V lost 4 bases and J lost 2; bases outside the gene matches: 4. Germline CDR1 and CDR2: LNHDA and SQIVND (reference sequence). The CDR3 consists of 15 residues. The chain's CDR3 is CASSTSGVYTDTQYF. The CDR3 DNA is TGTGCCAGTAGTACTAGCGGGGTTTACACAGATACGCAGTATTTT.

Notes on this clonotype: This sequence may be a read error, since a much larger clone differs from it by one base. This sequence joins TRBV28 and TRBJ1-6, with unresolved D. CDR1 is MDHEN, CDR2 SYDVKM, per germline. The CDR3 length is 17 residues. V lost 6 bases to trimming and J lost 0 bases, with 15 bases between them. As DNA, the CDR3 is TGTGCCAGCAGCTCTTCTAGGGAGGGCTCCTATAATTCACCCCTCCACTTT. Amino acid sequence: CASSSSREGSYNSPLHF.

The chain is built from TRBV20-1 and TRBJ2-7; 14 bases are shared with TRBD2. This CDR3 comprises 17 residues. Germline V gene data show CDR1 as DFQATT and CDR2 as SNEGSKA (reference sequence). V shed 3 bases, J shed 6 bases, and the junction held 13 bases outside the gene matches. In DNA form, the CDR3 reads TGCAGTGCTAGTAAGACGGGCCCGGGACTAGCGGGAGTCGAGCAGTACTTC. It yields the protein CSASKTGPGLAGVEQYF.

This clonotype was seen repeatedly, ten times or more. The chain is built from TRBV29-1 and TRBJ1-3; no clear D gene. Trimming pared 6 bases from V and 3 bases from J, leaving 9 bases between. The CDR3 extends over 12 amino acids. Germline assignment: CDR1 SQVTM and CDR2 ANQGSEA. The chain's CDR3 is CSVSFGGNTIYF. CDR3 nucleotides: TGCAGCGTCAGTTTTGGTGGAAACACCATATATTTT.

This clonotype has more than one count but fewer than ten. This chain joins TRBV29-1 and TRBJ2-7; the D is unclear. The V gene lost 4 bases and the J gene lost 3 bases, with 13 bases spanning the gap. Germline CDR1 SQVTM, CDR2 ANQGSEA. The CDR3 is made up of 13 amino acids. This CDR3 is CSVVYTQNYEQYF. The CDR3 bases are TGCAGCGTTGTTTATACACAAAACTACGAGCAGTACTTC.

The chain recombines TRBV11-2 with TRBJ2-7; TRBD2 might be the D (6 bases). Germline values: CDR1 SGHAT, CDR2 FQNNGV. The CDR3 contains 11 residues. CDR3 amino acids: CAWGDTYEQYF. The CDR3 DNA reads as TGTGCTTGGGGGGATACCTACGAGCAGTACTTC.

About this clonotype itself: A much larger clone differs by one base, so this may be a read error. The chain recombines TRBV20-1 with TRBJ2-2; 13 bases map to TRBD2. CDR1 is DFQATT and CDR2 is SNEGSKA in the germline V gene (reference sequence). The CDR3 is 18 amino acids. The CDR3 reads CSARELAGGPANTGELVF. CDR3 DNA: TGCAGTGCTAGAGAACTAGCGGGAGGGCCCGCGAACACCGGGGAGCTGGTTTTT.

This clonotype has ten or more counts. V and J are TRBV5-6 and TRBJ2-3; 8 positions agree with TRBD2. The germline V gene encodes CDR1 SGHDT and CDR2 YYEEEE. The trim removed 4 bases at V and 5 bases at J, leaving 15 bases unmatched. CDR3 size: 17 residues. The CDR3 DNA reads as TGTGCCAGCAGCACCGCTGGCTTAGCGGGGATACGAGATACGCAGTATTTT. This codes for CASSTAGLAGIRDTQYF. Variable domain in full (rest from reference TRBV5-6 and TRBJ2-3): DAGVTQSPTHLIKTRGQQVTLRCSPKSGHDTVSWYQQALGQGPQFIFQYYEEEERQRGNFPDRFSGHQFPNYSSELNVNALLLGDSALYLCASSTAGLAGIRDTQYFGPGTRLTVL.

This clonotype was seen at least ten times. This chain connects TRBV4-1 to TRBJ2-3; TRBD2 matches at 11 bases. V was pared by 0 bases and J by 1 base, with 12 bases of the junction left unmatched. Germline V gives CDR1 MGHRA, CDR2 YSYEKL. The CDR3 is 20 residues long. CDR3 nucleotides: TGCGCCAGCAGCCAAGATAAGGAGACAACTAGCGGGGGTGGCACAGATACGCAGTATTTT. Translation: CASSQDKETTSGGGTDTQYF.

This chain links TRBV7-9 with TRBJ1-1; D possibly corresponds to TRBD1 (5 bases). Trimming removed 6 bases from V and 1 base from J, with 12 bases in between. CDR1 and CDR2 (germline): SEHNR, FQNEAQ (reference sequence). There are 14 residues in the CDR3. In DNA, the CDR3 is TGTGCCAGCAGACATGTCGGGGGGAACACTGAAGCTTTCTTT. This codes for CASRHVGGNTEAFF.

The rearrangement joins TRBV6-5 to TRBJ2-7, with 9 bases matching TRBD1. The length of the CDR3 is 14 residues. V gave up 5 bases and J gave up 5 bases; unmatched junction bases: 7. In germline, CDR1 is MNHEY, CDR2 SVGAGI. The CDR3 bases are TGTGCCAGCAGTCGGGACAGGGTTTACCACGAGCAGTACTTC. This sequence encodes CASSRDRVYHEQYF.

The chain combines TRBV7-9 with TRBJ1-2, with TRBD1 as a possible D gene (5 bases). The germline V gene has CDR1 SEHNR and CDR2 FQNEAQ (reference sequence). The CDR3 sequence is 11 residues long. Trimming left V 4 bases short and J 14 bases short, with 14 bases between. The CDR3 sequence is CASSYGGDWTF. The CDR3 DNA reads TGTGCCAGCAGCTATGGCGGGGACTGGACCTTC.

This clonotype was seen repeatedly, ten times or more. This chain links TRBV2 with TRBJ1-4; D call uncertain. From germline, CDR1 is SNHLY and CDR2 FYNNEI. Trimming pared 7 bases from V and 8 bases from J, leaving 11 bases between. The CDR3 contains 12 residues. The chain's CDR3 is CASNTGREKLFF. CDR3 coding DNA: TGTGCCAGCAACACGGGGAGGGAAAAACTGTTTTTT.

This clonotype was detected ten times or more. This chain connects TRBV20-1 to TRBJ2-7; no definite D call. Germline lookup yields CDR1 DFQATT and CDR2 SNEGSKA (reference sequence). This CDR3 region has 11 residues. V was trimmed by 1 base and J by 5 bases, leaving 6 bases between them. The CDR3, as DNA: TGCAGTGCTAGAGGGGGTAACGAGCAGTACTTC. It codes for CSARGGNEQYF.

The V gene is TRBV11-2, the J gene TRBJ2-1; the D gene is possibly TRBD2 (6 bases). Germline V gene lookup returns CDR1 SGHAT and CDR2 FQNNGV. The CDR3 spans 16 residues. V lost 1 base and J 0 bases, leaving 10 bases between the germline ends. CDR3 sequence reads: CASSLVGGDSYNEQFF. The CDR3 DNA reads as TGTGCCAGCAGCTTAGTGGGGGGAGACTCCTACAATGAGCAGTTCTTC.

V gene TRBV6-2 or TRBV6-3 combines with J gene TRBJ1-2; D ambiguous. CDR1 and CDR2 (germline): MNHEY, SVGEGT. The CDR3 covers 16 residues. The V gene lost 2 bases and the J gene lost 3 bases, with 16 bases spanning the gap. The chain's CDR3 is CASSYPPGPNDYGYTF. The CDR3 bases are TGTGCCAGCAGTTACCCCCCCGGGCCTAACGACTATGGCTACACCTTC.

This clonotype has at least ten counts. V is TRBV12-3 or TRBV12-4 and J is TRBJ2-7; D is possibly TRBD1 or TRBD2 (6 bases each). Trimming cost V 5 bases and J 11 bases, with 19 bases left between them. The CDR3 has 13 residues. CDR3 DNA sequence: TGTGCCAGCAGTGAGGGTGGGGGGCCCCTGAAGTACTTC. Its translation is CASSEGGGPLKYF.

A word on this clonotype: This may stem from a read error, because a much larger clone lies one nucleotide away. The chain couples TRBV7-2 to TRBJ2-1; 10 nucleotides align to TRBD2. The CDR3 contains 15 residues. The germline gives CDR1 SGHTA, CDR2 FQGNSA. The CDR3 loop is CDSSLTSGDYNEQFF. CDR3 nucleotides: TGTGACAGCAGTCTAACTAGCGGGGACTACAATGAGCAGTTCTTC.

The table lists this clonotype with many counts. The CDR3, as DNA: TGCGCCAGCAGCACCAGCAGGAACACTGAAGCTTTCTTT. This codes for CASSTSRNTEAFF. The chain recombines TRBV5-1 with TRBJ1-1; D call uncertain. The CDR3 extends over 13 amino acids. Germline values: CDR1 SGHRS, CDR2 YFSETQ. Trimming took 4 bases from V and 1 from J, leaving 8 bases between them.

There are many counts of this clonotype. The chain links TRBV19 to TRBJ2-7; TRBD1 might be the D (6 bases). V lost 4 bases and J 6 bases, leaving 16 bases between the germline ends. The germline V gene encodes CDR1 LNHDA and CDR2 SQIVND (reference sequence). This CDR3 spans 14 amino acids. The CDR3 is CASSKVAGDIEQYF. CDR3 bases: TGTGCCAGTAGTAAAGTTGCAGGGGACATCGAGCAGTACTTC.

There are a few counts of this clonotype. This may be a read error, as it is one base from a much larger clone. The chain recombines TRBV4-3 with TRBJ2-7; 7 nucleotides match TRBD1. The CDR3 contains 13 residues. From germline, CDR1 is LGHNA and CDR2 YSLEER. The CDR3 loop is CANSQETGYEQYF. CDR3 nucleotides: TGCGCCAACAGCCAAGAGACAGGGTACGAGCAGTACTTC.

This clonotype was counted ten times or more. Written as DNA, the CDR3 is TGCGCCAGCAGCGACATGGGACAGGGTCAATACGAGCAGTACTTC. Its translation: CASSDMGQGQYEQYF. This chain joins TRBV4-1 and TRBJ2-7, with 9 bases identical to TRBD1. The V and J ends lost 5 bases and 4 bases, in that order; junction bases with no gene match: 9. This CDR3 is built from 15 residues. The V gene's germline CDR1 is MGHRA and CDR2 YSYEKL.